The 8 T cell receptor beta chains in this list originate from one sample, sequenced in a study of blood T cells in healthy people across ages. Then a second PCR, running roughly 6 to 12 cycles, was carried out with a sample-barcoded 5' primer and a J-beta primer mix. Each CDR3 protein gets one entry after TCRdb re-called the 5' RACE reads with MiXCR. The top ten hold 2% to 2.5% of the sample, which has roughly 2 million distinct CDR3 sequences, just under 50% seen once. Material: blood. The receptors originated from a woman aged 35 to 49 in good health.

The chain employs TRBV7-9 and TRBJ2-1; no reliable D call. Trimming removed 3 bases from V and 7 bases from J, with 16 bases in between. CDR3 size: 15 residues. The germline V gene has CDR1 SEHNR and CDR2 FQNEAQ (reference sequence). CDR3 DNA sequence: TGTGCCAGCAGCTTGAGTACTACAGTTGGGAATGAGCAGTTCTTC. Translating gives CASSLSTTVGNEQFF.

The CDR3 region has the DNA TGTGCCAGCAGCTCTCTCTTTGAGGGGGATAGGCGTCGGAGAGGCTACACCTTC. Protein product: CASSSLFEGDRRRRGYTF. The chain has TRBV5-6 and TRBJ1-2, with D tentatively TRBD1 (6 bases). Trimming stripped 3 bases from V and 8 bases from J, with 29 bases between. This CDR3 spans 18 amino acids. The germline CDR1 and CDR2 sequences are SGHDT and YYEEEE.

The V call is TRBV27, the J call TRBJ1-2; the match to TRBD1 covers 9 bases. CDR1 is MNHEY, CDR2 SMNVEV, per germline (reference sequence). CDR3 size: 14 residues. Germline trimming cut 5 bases from V and 3 bases from J; bases unmatched to any gene: 4. The CDR3 DNA sequence: TGTGCCAGCAGTGCTGGGACAGGGCACTATGGCTACACCTTC. It is translated as CASSAGTGHYGYTF.

A few counts support this clonotype. The chain carries TRBV7-2 and TRBJ2-3; maybe TRBD2 (5 bases). Germline CDR1 SGHTA, CDR2 FQGNSA. V dropped 5 bases and J dropped 6 bases, with 18 bases sitting between them. CDR3 length: 15 amino acids. The CDR3 bases are TGTGCCAGCAGCCCTCGGCTATCGGGATCGGATACGCAGTATTTT. Its protein is CASSPRLSGSDTQYF.

V is TRBV2 and J is TRBJ2-3; 10 nucleotides match TRBD2. CDR1 is SNHLY and CDR2 is FYNNEI in the germline V gene. The V gene end was trimmed by 7 bases and the J gene end by 2 bases; junction bases not matched to a gene: 3. The CDR3 has 14 amino acids. The CDR3 DNA reads TGTGCCAGCAAACTAGCGGGGTTCACAGATACGCAGTATTTT. This gives the protein CASKLAGFTDTQYF.

This clonotype was seen once. A junction end diverges from the germline sequence, so it may reflect a read error. The chain joins TRBV4-3 to TRBJ1-6; a possible D gene is TRBD1 (5 bases). CDR1 and CDR2 (germline): LGHNA, YSLEER. The CDR3 consists of 15 residues. Here the CDR3 reads CASGQSGGQNSPLHF. The CDR3 nucleotides are TGCGCCAGCGGCCAATCGGGGGGTCAGAATTCACCCCTCCACTTT.

This clonotype was seen ten or more times. Germline and junction disagree at one end, which may indicate a read error. This chain uses TRBV5-1 with TRBJ2-7; no clear D gene. Germline V lookup: CDR1 SGHRS, CDR2 YFSETQ. The CDR3 is 12 amino acids. The CDR3 protein is CASSLPSYEQYF. CDR3 in DNA: TGTGCCAGCAGCTTACCCTCCTACGAGCAGTACTTC.

The V and J genes are TRBV4-2 and TRBJ2-1; 10 bases line up with TRBD2. J gave up 5 bases and V 4 bases, and 5 bases lay outside the gene matches. The CDR3 has 15 residues. Germline assignment: CDR1 LGHNA and CDR2 YNFKEQ. As DNA, the CDR3 is TGTGCCAGCAGCCCGTGGCTAGCGGGAGACAATGAGCAGTTCTTC. Translation gives CASSPWLAGDNEQFF.